This entry describes one T cell receptor (beta chain). Its antigen remains unknown. Sequencing of TCR beta covered CD8+ and CD4+ T cells obtained from blood. Negative isolation was applied to CD8+ and CD4+ T cells, and FACS enrichment was applied to TEMRA cells. The data are from a study of CD8 T cells in Susac syndrome. Study results and limitations: The study conceded that its TCR sequencing and HLA analysis involved relatively few individuals.

Germline V gene lookup returns CDR1 SGHNT and CDR2 YYREEE (reference sequence). The CDR3 runs to 15 residues. The V and J ends lost 0 bases and 4 bases, in that order; junction bases with no gene match: 7. Reverse transcription of about 0.45 to 1 ug RNA used random hexamers. TCR beta CDR3 was amplified by immunoSEQ covering 54 Vbeta and 13 Jbeta. Using its own MiXCR run on the immunoSEQ multiplex PCR reads, TCRdb lists one record per CDR3 protein. The sample has approximately 170,000 distinct CDR3 sequences, around 92% seen once. Sample: CD4+ T cells from PBMCs. This sequence originates from a human donor in good health. This rearrangement joins TRBV5-4 to TRBJ2-7; 7 nucleotides agree with TRBD2. The DNA of the CDR3 is TGTGCCAGCAGCTTGGGAGGCGGGGGATTGTACGAGCAGTACTTC. It specifies CASSLGGGGLYEQYF.